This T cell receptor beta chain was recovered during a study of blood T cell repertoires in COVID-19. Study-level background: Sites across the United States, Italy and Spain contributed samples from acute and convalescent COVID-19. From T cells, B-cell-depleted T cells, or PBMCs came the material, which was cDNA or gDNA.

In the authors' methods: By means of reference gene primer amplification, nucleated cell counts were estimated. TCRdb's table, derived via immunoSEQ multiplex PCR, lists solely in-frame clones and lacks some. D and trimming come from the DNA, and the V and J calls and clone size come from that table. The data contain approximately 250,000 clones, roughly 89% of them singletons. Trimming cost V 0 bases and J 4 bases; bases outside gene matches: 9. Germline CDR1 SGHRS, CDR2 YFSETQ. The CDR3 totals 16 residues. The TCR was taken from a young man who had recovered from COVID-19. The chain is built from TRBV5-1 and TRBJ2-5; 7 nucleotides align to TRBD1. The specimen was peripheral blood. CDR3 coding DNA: TGCGCCAGCAGCTTGGACCTAAAGACAGGGCGAGAGACCCAGTACTTC. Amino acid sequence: CASSLDLKTGRETQYF.